Here is one TCR beta chain with its context. The antigen remains unidentified. This sample was taken from a study of CD8 T cells in ankylosing spondylitis. As the method for making TCR beta libraries, quantitative 5'-RACE with molecular barcodes was used. TCRdb reprocessed the 5' RACE reads via MiXCR and lists one record per CDR3 protein. The data show 150,000 to 200,000 distinct CDR3 sequences, with approximately 32% seen just once and 6% held by the top ten. Study outcomes and limitations: Disease-associated clones were reportedly significantly overrepresented in matched ankylosing spondylitis synovial fluid. One TCR beta motif, made up of roughly 8 highly homologous variants, appeared characteristic of ankylosing spondylitis blood. Some of the motif variants had earlier been found in reactive arthritis patients' fluid and blood.

Trimming removed 2 bases from V and 6 bases from J, with 16 bases in between. CDR3 length equals 16 residues. Germline CDR1 and CDR2: MNHEY and SVGAGI. The TCR sequence derives from a male donor with ankylosing spondylitis. Sequencing was done on a sample of synovial fluid, either unsorted or a sorted T cell fraction (not recorded which). The J gene is TRBJ2-2, the V gene TRBV6-5; D remains ambiguous. The CDR3 reads CASSYKGGSSSGELFF. CDR3 nucleotide sequence: TGTGCCAGCAGTTACAAAGGTGGTAGCTCTTCCGGGGAGCTGTTTTTT.